This TCR beta chain was identified during a study of shared clonotypes between healthy human individuals. CDR3 length equals 14 residues. Per germline, CDR1 ENHRY and CDR2 SYGVKD. V was trimmed by 4 bases and J by 2 bases, leaving 9 bases between them. Profiled with immunoSEQ multiplex PCR; TCRdb holds only in-frame clones, not every one. Of some 2 million clones listed, roughly 94% were seen once; the top ten hold under 0.15%. The receptor's source is a man aged 18 to 35 in good health. What was sequenced was naive CD4+ T cells sorted from blood. As to subset: CD45RA+ positively selected. The genes are TRBV10-3 and TRBJ2-1; D gene ambiguous. Here the CDR3 DNA reads TGTGCCATCAGTGTGGGTTACCCCTACAATGAGCAGTTCTTC. Translating gives CAISVGYPYNEQFF.